This TCR beta chain was captured in a study of T cells in Graves' hyperthyroidism and ophthalmopathy. Study-level results: Appearing also in blood were most of the thyroid clonotypes expanded above 0.001.

V trimming: 4 bases; J trimming: 11 bases; junction bases outside the gene matches: 3. Germline V lookup: CDR1 SGHDT, CDR2 YYEEEE. The CDR3 consists of 11 residues. About this clonotype itself: Its specificity is unknown.

Clinical symptoms, serum thyroxine and TRAb, thyroid ultrasound and orbital computed tomography were used for the diagnoses. Amplified TCR beta CDR3 regions derived from RNA transcripts. Primed by the HTBI set, a first-round RT-PCR was run on the TCR CDR3. Each CDR3 protein gets one entry after TCRdb re-called the multiplex PCR reads with MiXCR. Among about 700,000 distinct CDR3 sequences listed, 40% to 55% were seen once. The V gene is TRBV5-6, the J gene TRBJ2-3; TRBD1 matches 8 bases. The specimen sequenced was peripheral blood or thyroid tissue (not recorded which). This TCR came from an adult man with Graves' disease, either hyperthyroidism or ophthalmopathy (not recorded which). The CDR3, as DNA: TGTGCCAGCAGCCAAGGGACAGGGCAGTATTTT. The encoded protein is CASSQGTGQYF.